A single sample is the source of the 21 T cell receptor beta chains below, sequenced in a study of CD8 T cells in Susac syndrome. When the RNA was reverse transcribed, random hexamers were used with an input of about 0.5 to 1 ug. TCRdb reprocessed the immunoSEQ multiplex PCR reads via MiXCR and lists one record per CDR3 protein. The sample contains 150,000 to 200,000 distinct CDR3 sequences, around 93% of which appear only once. The sequencing input was CD4+ T cells from PBMCs. Receptor source: a human donor with multiple sclerosis.

J is TRBJ2-7 and V is TRBV6-2 or TRBV6-3, with D perhaps matching TRBD1 (5 bases). V was shortened by 8 bases and J by 2 bases, with 13 bases between the two germline ends. The CDR3 is 13 residues long. CDR1 is MNHEY and CDR2 is SVGEGT in the germline V gene. The CDR3 reads CASGQGTTYEQYF. Here the CDR3 DNA reads TGTGCCAGCGGGCAGGGAACTACCTACGAGCAGTACTTC.

This rearrangement joins TRBV28 to TRBJ1-6, with D perhaps matching TRBD1 (5 bases). Trimming removed 5 bases from V and 8 bases from J, with 10 bases in between. The CDR3 is made up of 13 amino acids. Looked up from germline, CDR1 is MDHEN and CDR2 is SYDVKM. CDR3 protein: CASSRQYDSPLHF. CDR3 in DNA: TGTGCCAGCAGTCGACAGTACGATTCACCCCTCCACTTT.

The DNA for the CDR3 is TGTGCCAGCAGACGACAGCCGAACACTGAAGCTTTCTTT. Translation gives CASRRQPNTEAFF. The V gene is TRBV6-5, the J gene TRBJ1-1; a possible D gene is TRBD1 (5 bases). CDR3 length equals 13 residues. Germline V CDR1 and CDR2: MNHEY, SVGAGI. V was trimmed by 6 bases and J by 1 base, leaving 9 bases between them.

The chain is built from TRBV20-1 and TRBJ2-1, with 14 bases aligning to TRBD2. Unmatched junction bases numbered 13, after V lost 2 bases and J lost 4 bases. The CDR3 has 19 residues. CDR1 is DFQATT, CDR2 SNEGSKA, per germline (reference sequence). CDR3 sequence (DNA): TGCAGTGCTAGACCTCCGCCGGGACTAGCGGGAGTGGGTTACAATGAGCAGTTCTTC. Translation: CSARPPPGLAGVGYNEQFF.

The chain recombines TRBV7-3 with TRBJ2-2; 8 bases agree with TRBD2. The CDR3 spans 14 residues. Germline V gives CDR1 SGHTA, CDR2 FQGTGA. J lost 6 bases, V lost 4 bases, and 4 bases had no gene match. The CDR3 protein is CASSSLAGSGELFF. The CDR3 coding sequence is TGTGCCAGCAGCTCTTTAGCGGGATCCGGGGAGCTGTTTTTT.

The rearrangement uses TRBV6-5 and TRBJ2-7; 9 bases map to TRBD1. J lost 5 bases, V lost 5 bases, and 7 bases had no gene match. Germline CDR1 MNHEY, CDR2 SVGAGI. This CDR3 has 14 residues. DNA for the CDR3: TGTGCCAGCAGTGGATACGGGACAGGGAACGAGCAGTACTTC. This encodes CASSGYGTGNEQYF.

The rearrangement uses TRBV19 and TRBJ1-1; D not resolved. Trimming took 5 bases from V and 4 from J, leaving 5 bases between them. Germline V gene sequence: CDR1 LNHDA, CDR2 SQIVND (reference sequence). This CDR3 region has 11 residues. CDR3 bases: TGTGCCAGTAGTTGGACCACTGAAGCTTTCTTT. Residues: CASSWTTEAFF.

This sequence joins TRBV3-1 and TRBJ2-7; no clear D. V shed 1 base and J shed 11 bases, with 12 bases lying between them. The CDR3 length is 12 residues. CDR1 LGHDT and CDR2 YNNKEL come from the germline V gene (reference sequence). Here the CDR3 reads CASSQGGRQKYF. CDR3 nucleotide sequence: TGTGCCAGCAGCCAAGGAGGTCGGCAGAAGTACTTC.

The J gene is TRBJ2-1, the V gene TRBV9; TRBD2 agrees at 11 bases. CDR1 and CDR2 (germline): SGDLS, YYNGEE. There are 17 residues in the CDR3. J gave up 3 bases and V 3 bases, and 8 bases lay outside the gene matches. The CDR3 region is CASSEGIAGGDYNEQFF. CDR3 DNA sequence: TGTGCCAGCAGCGAAGGGATAGCGGGAGGGGACTACAATGAGCAGTTCTTC. Looking up the rest from reference TRBV9 and TRBJ2-1 gives the full variable domain: DSGVTQTPKHLITATGQRVTLRCSPRSGDLSVYWYQQSLDQGLQFLIQYYNGEERAKGNILERFSAQQFPDLHSELNLSSLELGDSALYFCASSEGIAGGDYNEQFFGPGTRLTVL.

This chain links TRBV6-5 with TRBJ2-7; D not certain. CDR3 length: 11 residues. The V end was cut by 4 bases, the J end by 5 bases, with 6 bases between. Germline lookup yields CDR1 MNHEY and CDR2 SVGAGI. The CDR3 spells CASSSSHEQYF. Written as DNA, the CDR3 is TGTGCCAGCAGTTCATCCCACGAGCAGTACTTC.

The genes are TRBV6-6 and TRBJ2-7; D gene uncertain. The CDR3 has 12 amino acids. Trimming cost V 2 bases and J 4 bases, with 6 bases left between them. Germline CDR1 reads MNHNY; CDR2 reads SVGAGI (reference sequence). The chain's CDR3 is CASSYMGYEQYF. The CDR3 coding sequence is TGTGCCAGCAGTTACATGGGATACGAGCAGTACTTC.

This clonotype was seen just once. The chain couples TRBV6-1 to TRBJ2-7, with TRBD1 matching 8 bases. Germline loops: CDR1 MNHNS, CDR2 SASEGT. This CDR3 region has 16 residues. V lost 6 bases and J lost 2; bases outside the gene matches: 12. CDR3 sequence: CASSTFPGQATYEQYF. The CDR3 bases are TGTGCCAGCAGCACCTTCCCGGGACAGGCTACCTACGAGCAGTACTTC.

The CDR3 region has the DNA TGTGCCAGCAGTGGTGGCGGGGGGCGAAGCACCGGGGAGCTGTTTTTT. This gives the protein CASSGGGGRSTGELFF. V and J are TRBV2 and TRBJ2-2; 8 positions agree with TRBD2. Looked up from germline, CDR1 is SNHLY and CDR2 is FYNNEI. This CDR3 region has 16 residues. The ends lost 4 bases at V and 4 bases at J; junction bases unmatched: 8. Together with reference TRBV2 and TRBJ2-2, the CDR3 gives the full variable domain: EPEVTQTPSHQVTQMGQEVILRCVPISNHLYFYWYRQILGQKVEFLVSFYNNEISEKSEIFDDQFSVERPDGSNFTLKIRSTKLEDSAMYFCASSGGGGRSTGELFFGEGSRLTVL.

The chain uses TRBV20-1 and TRBJ2-6; weak D call: TRBD2 (5 bases). The CDR3 runs 15 residues. Germline-derived CDR1 and CDR2 are DFQATT and SNEGSKA (reference sequence). Trimming cost V 0 bases and J 1 base, with 7 bases left between them. The CDR3 here is CSARDEGSGANVLTF. CDR3 DNA sequence: TGCAGTGCTAGAGATGAGGGTTCTGGGGCCAACGTCCTGACTTTC.

The chain couples TRBV15 to TRBJ2-6, with D possibly matching TRBD2 (5 bases). The CDR3 loop spans 15 amino acids. Trimming removed 1 base at V and 1 base at J, with 5 bases between. Germline CDR1 reads LNHNV; CDR2 reads YYDKDF (reference sequence). In DNA, the CDR3 is TGTGCCACCAGCAGAGCGGGGTCTGGGGCCAACGTCCTGACTTTC. Translated: CATSRAGSGANVLTF.

V usage is TRBV5-1 and J usage is TRBJ2-6; tentatively, D is TRBD1 (6 bases). V was pared by 3 bases and J by 2 bases, with 15 bases between. Germline assignment: CDR1 SGHRS and CDR2 YFSETQ. This CDR3 has 17 amino acids. CDR3 sequence (DNA): TGCGCCAGCAGCTCACGACAGGCCGGGGCTGGGGCCAACGTCCTGACTTTC. Translation: CASSSRQAGAGANVLTF. Together with reference TRBV5-1 and TRBJ2-6, the CDR3 gives the full variable domain: KAGVTQTPRYLIKTRGQQVTLSCSPISGHRSVSWYQQTPGQGLQFLFEYFSETQRNKGNFPGRFSGRQFSNSRSEMNVSTLELGDSALYLCASSSRQAGAGANVLTFGAGSRLTVL.

Of note for this clonotype: The junction differs from germline at one of its ends, possibly a read error. The J gene is TRBJ2-6, the V gene TRBV9, with a possible D match to TRBD2 (7 bases). The germline V gene has CDR1 SGDLS and CDR2 YYNGEE. This CDR3 is built from 15 residues. CDR3 DNA sequence: TGTGCCAGCAAGGGGGGGTACTCTGGGGCCAACGTCCGGACTTTC. Its translation is CASKGGYSGANVRTF.

In DNA form, the CDR3 reads TGTGCCAGCTTATCACGGACAGGGGGAGGAGAGACCCAGTACTTC. Translating it yields CASLSRTGGGETQYF. The chain uses TRBV2 and TRBJ2-5, with 10 bases lining up with TRBD1. The CDR3 consists of 15 residues. Germline CDR1 reads SNHLY; CDR2 reads FYNNEI. Germline trimming cut 8 bases from V and 4 bases from J; bases unmatched to any gene: 10.

The rearrangement joins TRBV19 to TRBJ2-6; D gene unclear. V was clipped by 5 bases and J by 0 bases, with 20 bases between them. Germline V gene data show CDR1 as LNHDA and CDR2 as SQIVND (reference sequence). The CDR3 runs to 19 residues. Here the CDR3 reads CASSGSASAMSSGANVLTF. The CDR3 DNA sequence: TGTGCCAGTAGTGGGTCGGCTTCCGCGATGAGCTCTGGGGCCAACGTCCTGACTTTC.

The chain couples TRBV20-1 to TRBJ2-3, with D unresolved. The V end was cut by 7 bases, the J end by 10 bases, with 21 bases between. The CDR3 sequence is 13 residues long. Germline assignment: CDR1 DFQATT and CDR2 SNEGSKA (reference sequence). CDR3 sequence: CSVPPLALGPQYF. The CDR3, as DNA: TGCAGTGTGCCCCCGTTGGCCCTTGGGCCGCAGTATTTT.

The rearrangement links TRBV6-5 to TRBJ1-1; 7 bases fit TRBD1. The CDR3 contains 13 residues. The V segment lost 6 bases and the J segment 11 bases; nucleotides outside the gene matches: 12. The germline V gene encodes CDR1 MNHEY and CDR2 SVGAGI. The CDR3 nucleotides read TGTGCCAGCAGGCGGGACAGTGGCTTCGTGGCTTTCTTT. It specifies CASRRDSGFVAFF.